Given below is one T cell receptor (beta chain) in context. What it binds is unknown. These data belong to a study of T-cell memory formation after mild COVID-19. Study as a whole: Largely donor-specific sequence clusters came from two donors. Study-level points and caveats: Day 15 to 85 contracting clones showed balanced CD4/CD8; later expanders leaned CD4+.

Via MiXCR, TCRdb re-called the 5' RACE reads, giving one row per CDR3 protein. The sample comprises just over 200,000 distinct CDR3 sequences, roughly 10% of which are singletons, and roughly 4% rests with the top ten. Germline lookup yields CDR1 SGHRS and CDR2 YFSETQ. CDR3 length: 18 amino acids. V was shortened by 0 bases and J by 0 bases, with 13 bases between the two germline ends. This clonotype was sampled from a man aged 18-30 years who had mild COVID-19 (a few samples of this study predate the infection). Cell type and time point are not known. Sequences were obtained from PBMCs or a T cell subset sorted from them (not recorded which). The J gene is TRBJ2-6, the V gene TRBV5-1, with a possible D match to TRBD2 (5 bases). The CDR3 sequence: CASSLGTRLGSGANVLTF. Here the CDR3 DNA reads TGCGCCAGCAGCTTGGGGACTCGGCTGGGCTCTGGGGCCAACGTCCTGACTTTC. Complete variable domain (other parts from reference TRBV5-1 and TRBJ2-6): KAGVTQTPRYLIKTRGQQVTLSCSPISGHRSVSWYQQTPGQGLQFLFEYFSETQRNKGNFPGRFSGRQFSNSRSEMNVSTLELGDSALYLCASSLGTRLGSGANVLTFGAGSRLTVL.